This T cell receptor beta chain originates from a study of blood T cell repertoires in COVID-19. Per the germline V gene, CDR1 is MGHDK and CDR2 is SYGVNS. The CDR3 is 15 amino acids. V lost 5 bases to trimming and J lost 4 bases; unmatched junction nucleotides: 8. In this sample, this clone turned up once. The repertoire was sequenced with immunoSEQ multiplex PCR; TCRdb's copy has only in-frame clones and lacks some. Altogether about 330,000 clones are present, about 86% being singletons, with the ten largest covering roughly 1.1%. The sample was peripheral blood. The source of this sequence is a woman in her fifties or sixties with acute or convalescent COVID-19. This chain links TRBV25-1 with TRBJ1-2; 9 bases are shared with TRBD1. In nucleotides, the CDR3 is TGTGCCAGCAGTAAACCTGGACAGGGGAGCTATGGCTACACCTTC. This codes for CASSKPGQGSYGYTF.